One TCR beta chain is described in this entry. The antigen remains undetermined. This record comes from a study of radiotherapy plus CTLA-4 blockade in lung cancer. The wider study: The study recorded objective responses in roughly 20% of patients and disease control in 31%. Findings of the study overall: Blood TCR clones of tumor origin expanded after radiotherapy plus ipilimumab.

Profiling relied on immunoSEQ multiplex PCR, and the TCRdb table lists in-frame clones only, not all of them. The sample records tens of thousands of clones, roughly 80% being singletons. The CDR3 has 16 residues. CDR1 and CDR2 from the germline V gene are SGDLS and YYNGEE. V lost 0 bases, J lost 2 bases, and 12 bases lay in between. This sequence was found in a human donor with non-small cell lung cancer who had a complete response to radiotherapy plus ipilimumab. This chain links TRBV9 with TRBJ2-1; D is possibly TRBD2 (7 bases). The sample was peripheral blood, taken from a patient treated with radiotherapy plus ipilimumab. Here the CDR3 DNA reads TGTGCCAGCAGCGTAGAGGGGGGGCGAACCTACAATGAGCAGTTCTTC. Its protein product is CASSVEGGRTYNEQFF.